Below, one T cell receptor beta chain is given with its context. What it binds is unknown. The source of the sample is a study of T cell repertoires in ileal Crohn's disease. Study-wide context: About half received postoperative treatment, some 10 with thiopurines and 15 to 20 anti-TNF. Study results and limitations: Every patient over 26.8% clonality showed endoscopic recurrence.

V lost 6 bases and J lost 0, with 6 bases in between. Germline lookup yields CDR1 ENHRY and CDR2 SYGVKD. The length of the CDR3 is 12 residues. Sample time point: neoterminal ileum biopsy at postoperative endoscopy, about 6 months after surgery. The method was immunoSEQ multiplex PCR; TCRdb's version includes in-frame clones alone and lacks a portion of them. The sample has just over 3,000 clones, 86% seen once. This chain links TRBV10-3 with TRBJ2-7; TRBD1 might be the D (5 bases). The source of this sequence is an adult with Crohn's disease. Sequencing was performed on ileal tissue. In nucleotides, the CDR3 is TGTGCCATCAGCAGGGACTCCTACGAGCAGTACTTC. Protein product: CAISRDSYEQYF.